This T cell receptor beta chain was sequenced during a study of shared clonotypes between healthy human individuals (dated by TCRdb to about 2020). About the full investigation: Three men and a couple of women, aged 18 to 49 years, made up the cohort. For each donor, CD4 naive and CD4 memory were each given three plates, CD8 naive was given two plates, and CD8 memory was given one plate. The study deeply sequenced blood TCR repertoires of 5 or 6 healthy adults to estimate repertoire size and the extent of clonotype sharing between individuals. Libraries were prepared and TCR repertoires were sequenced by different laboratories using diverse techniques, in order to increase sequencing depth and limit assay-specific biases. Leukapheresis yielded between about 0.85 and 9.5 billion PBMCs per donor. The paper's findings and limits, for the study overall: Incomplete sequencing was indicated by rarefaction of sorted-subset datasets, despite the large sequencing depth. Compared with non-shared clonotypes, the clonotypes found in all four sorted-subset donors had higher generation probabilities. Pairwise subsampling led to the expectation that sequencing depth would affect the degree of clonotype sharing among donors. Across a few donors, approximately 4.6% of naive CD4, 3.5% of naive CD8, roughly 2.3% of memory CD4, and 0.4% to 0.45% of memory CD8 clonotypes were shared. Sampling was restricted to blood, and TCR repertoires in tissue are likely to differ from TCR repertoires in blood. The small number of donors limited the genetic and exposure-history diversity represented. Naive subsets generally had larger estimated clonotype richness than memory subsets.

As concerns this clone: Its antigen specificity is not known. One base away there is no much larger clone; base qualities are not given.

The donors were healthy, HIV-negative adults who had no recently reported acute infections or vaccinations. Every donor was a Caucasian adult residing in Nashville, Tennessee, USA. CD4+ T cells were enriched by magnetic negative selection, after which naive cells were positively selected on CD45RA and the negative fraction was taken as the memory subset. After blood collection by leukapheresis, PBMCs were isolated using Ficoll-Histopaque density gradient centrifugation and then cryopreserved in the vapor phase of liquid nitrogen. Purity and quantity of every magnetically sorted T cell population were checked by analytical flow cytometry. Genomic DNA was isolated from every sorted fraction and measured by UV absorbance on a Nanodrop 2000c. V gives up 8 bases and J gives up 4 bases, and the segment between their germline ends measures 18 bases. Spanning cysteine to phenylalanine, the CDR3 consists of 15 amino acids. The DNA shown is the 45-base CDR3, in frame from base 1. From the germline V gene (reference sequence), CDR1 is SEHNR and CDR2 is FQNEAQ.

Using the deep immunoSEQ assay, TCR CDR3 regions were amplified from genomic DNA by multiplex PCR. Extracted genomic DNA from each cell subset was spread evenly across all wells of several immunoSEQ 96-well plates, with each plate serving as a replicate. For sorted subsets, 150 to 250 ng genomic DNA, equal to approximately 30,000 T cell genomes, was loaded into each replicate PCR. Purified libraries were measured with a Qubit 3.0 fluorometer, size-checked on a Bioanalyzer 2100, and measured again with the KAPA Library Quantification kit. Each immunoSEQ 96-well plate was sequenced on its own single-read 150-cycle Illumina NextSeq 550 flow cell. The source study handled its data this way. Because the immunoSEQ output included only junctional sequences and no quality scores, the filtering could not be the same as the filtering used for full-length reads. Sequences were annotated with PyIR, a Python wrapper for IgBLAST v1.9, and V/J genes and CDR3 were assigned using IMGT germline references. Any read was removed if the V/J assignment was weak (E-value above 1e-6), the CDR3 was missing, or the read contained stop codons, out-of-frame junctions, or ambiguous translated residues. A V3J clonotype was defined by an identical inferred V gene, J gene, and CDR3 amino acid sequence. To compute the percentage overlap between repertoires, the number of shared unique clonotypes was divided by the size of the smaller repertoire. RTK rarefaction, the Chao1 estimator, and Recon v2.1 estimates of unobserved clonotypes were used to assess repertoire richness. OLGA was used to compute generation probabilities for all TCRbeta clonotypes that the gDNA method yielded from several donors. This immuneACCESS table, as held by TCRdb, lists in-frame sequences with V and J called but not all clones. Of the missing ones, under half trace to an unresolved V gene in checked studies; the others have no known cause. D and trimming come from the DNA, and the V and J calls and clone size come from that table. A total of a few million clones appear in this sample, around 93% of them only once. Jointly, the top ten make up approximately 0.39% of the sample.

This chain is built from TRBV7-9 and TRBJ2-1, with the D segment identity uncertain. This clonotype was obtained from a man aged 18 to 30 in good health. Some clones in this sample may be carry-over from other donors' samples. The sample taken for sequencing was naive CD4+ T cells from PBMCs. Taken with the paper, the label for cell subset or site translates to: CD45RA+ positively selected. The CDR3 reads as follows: CASGRAYRVYNEQFF. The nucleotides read TGTGCCAGCGGGCGCGCCTATAGGGTTTACAATGAGCAGTTCTTC.